Below, 10 T cell receptor beta chains from the same sample are listed, as sequenced in a study of cytotoxic CD8 clonotypes in ibrutinib-treated CLL. Profiling relied on immunoSEQ multiplex PCR, and the TCRdb table lists in-frame clones only, not all of them. The sample lists some 200,000 clones, approximately 70% seen once, with 5.9% in the top ten. The material was PBMCs, obtained after 12 months of ibrutinib treatment. These receptors were obtained from a human donor with chronic lymphocytic leukemia.

V usage is TRBV28 and J usage is TRBJ2-3, with 10 nucleotides matching TRBD2. The CDR3 has 16 amino acids. The V gene end was trimmed by 4 bases and the J gene end by 4 bases; junction bases not matched to a gene: 8. Germline CDR1 and CDR2: MDHEN and SYDVKM. The CDR3 nucleotides read TGTGCCAGCAGTTCGAGCGGGAGGGCCACACCAGATACGCAGTATTTT. Translating it yields CASSSSGRATPDTQYF.

The J gene is TRBJ1-1, the V gene TRBV6-5; no reliable D call. Germline assignment: CDR1 MNHEY and CDR2 SVGAGI. The ends were cut back, 0 bases at V and 1 base at J, with 9 bases in the middle. The CDR3 contains 15 residues. The CDR3 region is CASSYSGWTNTEAFF. As DNA, the CDR3 is TGTGCCAGCAGTTACTCGGGGTGGACGAACACTGAAGCTTTCTTT.

Comments on this clone: Distinct nucleotide sequences in the sample also encode this CDR3. The V and J genes are TRBV6-5 and TRBJ1-1; D gene ambiguous. The CDR3 consists of 12 residues. Germline V gene data show CDR1 as MNHEY and CDR2 as SVGAGI. V was cut by 6 bases and J by 5 bases, with 10 bases left in between. DNA of the CDR3: TGTGCCAGCAGGAACAGAGAAACTGAAGCTTTCTTT. This encodes CASRNRETEAFF.

The chain is built from TRBV27 and TRBJ1-1; D unclear. V lost 6 bases and J lost 2, with 7 bases in between. Germline CDR1 MNHEY, CDR2 SMNVEV (reference sequence). This CDR3 is 12 amino acids long. The CDR3 reads CASSRVNTEAFF. The CDR3 bases are TGTGCCAGCAGCCGCGTAAACACTGAAGCTTTCTTT.

The table lists this clone with many counts. The chain recombines TRBV27 with TRBJ2-7; 7 bases match TRBD1. The CDR3 covers 14 residues. Germline V lookup: CDR1 MNHEY, CDR2 SMNVEV (reference sequence). V shed 5 bases and J 0 bases; nucleotides not matched to a gene: 4. The CDR3 loop is CASSGQESSYEQYF. CDR3 DNA: TGTGCCAGCAGTGGACAGGAAAGCTCCTACGAGCAGTACTTC.

This clone was seen more than once but under ten times. The gene calls are TRBV7-2 and TRBJ2-6; TRBD1 matches 8 bases. This CDR3 comprises 16 residues. The junction had 5 bases not matched to a gene; V was cut back by 5 bases and J by 2 bases. CDR1 and CDR2 from the germline V gene are SGHTA and FQGNSA. CDR3 residues: CASSIAGGAGANVLTF. In DNA, the CDR3 is TGTGCCAGCAGCATTGCAGGGGGCGCTGGGGCCAACGTCCTGACTTTC.

The V call is TRBV27, the J call TRBJ2-3; D may be TRBD1 (5 bases). The length of the CDR3 is 14 residues. V shed 3 bases and J shed 6 bases, with 13 bases lying between them. Germline CDR1 MNHEY, CDR2 SMNVEV (reference sequence). CDR3 residues: CASSFLTAKDTQYF. In DNA form, the CDR3 reads TGTGCCAGCAGTTTTCTGACAGCCAAGGATACGCAGTATTTT.

This clone was seen only a few times. The rearrangement uses TRBV7-2 and TRBJ1-5; D is undetermined. The CDR3 contains 17 residues. V was clipped by 4 bases and J by 2 bases, with 18 bases between them. In germline, CDR1 is SGHTA, CDR2 FQGNSA. The CDR3 DNA follows: TGTGCCAGCAGCTCTCCCCTAGGGCGGGCGGGCAATCAGCCCCAGCATTTT. This sequence encodes CASSSPLGRAGNQPQHF.

V is TRBV6-5 and J is TRBJ2-1; D is undetermined. This CDR3 has 12 residues. Germline CDR1 is MNHEY and CDR2 is SVGAGI. Deletions cut 8 bases from V and 6 bases from J, with 11 bases between. Here the CDR3 reads CASGEWGNEQFF. The CDR3, as DNA: TGTGCCAGCGGGGAATGGGGCAATGAGCAGTTCTTC.

This chain links TRBV29-1 with TRBJ2-1, with a possible D match to TRBD2 (6 bases). The V end was cut by 2 bases, the J end by 3 bases, with 11 bases between. The CDR3 extends over 14 amino acids. CDR1 is SQVTM, CDR2 ANQGSEA, per germline. The DNA of the CDR3 is TGCAGCGTTGAATCCGGGAGTTTCTACAATGAGCAGTTCTTC. Residues: CSVESGSFYNEQFF.